The clone carrying this T cell receptor beta chain was picked up one time. Other nucleotide sequences from this sample produce the same CDR3. The data originate from a study of blood T cell repertoires in COVID-19. At the level of the study: There were acute and convalescent COVID-19 samples, and they came from the United States, Italy and Spain. Nucleic acid was either cDNA or gDNA, and it came from T cells, B-cell-depleted T cells, or PBMCs.

Source study methods: Amplification of reference gene primers was used by the study to estimate nucleated cell counts. TCRdb keeps only in-frame clones here, not all; method: immunoSEQ multiplex PCR. The V and J calls and clone size come from that table; D and trimming were worked out from the DNA. This table has approximately 260,000 clones, over 75% appearing once. Trimming cost V 5 bases and J 1 base, with 8 bases left between them. CDR1 MNHEY and CDR2 SVGAGI come from the germline V gene. The CDR3 extends over 13 amino acids. This receptor was identified in a human donor in a cohort sampled during active COVID-19. What was sequenced was peripheral blood. J is TRBJ1-1 and V is TRBV6-5; tentatively, D is TRBD1 (5 bases). CDR3 nucleotides: TGTGCCAGCAGTCGACAGAGGAACACTGAAGCTTTCTTT. Its translation: CASSRQRNTEAFF.